The 8 T cell receptor beta chains presented below share a single source sample, sequenced in a study of brain T cells in children with intractable seizures. Profiling relied on immunoSEQ multiplex PCR, and the TCRdb table lists in-frame clones only, not all of them. The profile shows fewer than 150,000 clones, approximately 94% of them singletons. This specimen was peripheral blood, taken at surgery. These receptors all stem from a boy under two years old with hemimegalencephaly and intractable seizures.

This clone appeared a single time. This chain uses TRBV6-2 or TRBV6-3 with TRBJ1-5; 8 bases match TRBD1. The CDR3 has 18 amino acids. Looked up from germline, CDR1 is MNHEY and CDR2 is SVGEGT. V trimming: 4 bases; J trimming: 6 bases; junction bases outside the gene matches: 17. The CDR3, as DNA: TGTGCCAGCAGTTGGAGGGGCCCGGCAGGGGGCCTTATTCAGCCCCAGCATTTT. Amino acids: CASSWRGPAGGLIQPQHF.

The V call is TRBV19, the J call TRBJ2-7, with D unclear. Trimming left V 3 bases short and J 3 bases short, with 9 bases between. This CDR3 region has 13 residues. Germline loops: CDR1 LNHDA, CDR2 SQIVND (reference sequence). This CDR3 reads CASSIRPDYEQYF. DNA for the CDR3: TGTGCCAGTAGTATTAGACCGGACTACGAGCAGTACTTC. Based on the CDR3 plus reference TRBV19 and TRBJ2-7, the full variable domain is DGGITQSPKYLFRKEGQNVTLSCEQNLNHDAMYWYRQDPGQGLRLIYYSQIVNDFQKGDIAEGYSVSREKKESFPLTVTSAQKNPTAFYLCASSIRPDYEQYFGPGTRLTVT.

The chain carries TRBV2 and TRBJ2-5, with D possibly being TRBD2 (6 bases). The CDR3 loop spans 11 amino acids. V was clipped by 8 bases and J by 9 bases, with 13 bases between them. Germline V CDR1 and CDR2: SNHLY, FYNNEI. The CDR3 spells CASELANAQYF. The CDR3 DNA is TGTGCCAGCGAGCTAGCGAACGCCCAGTACTTC.

J is TRBJ1-2 and V is TRBV19; no clear D. Germline V gene sequence: CDR1 LNHDA, CDR2 SQIVND (reference sequence). The CDR3 spans 12 residues. Trimming removed 4 bases from V and 2 bases from J, with 5 bases in between. The CDR3 reads CASSKLNYGYTF. The CDR3 region has the DNA TGTGCCAGTAGTAAATTGAACTATGGCTACACCTTC.

This rearrangement joins TRBV28 to TRBJ1-2; weak D call: TRBD1 (5 bases). V shed 6 bases and J shed 5 bases, with 10 bases lying between them. The CDR3 is made up of 12 amino acids. Germline V gives CDR1 MDHEN, CDR2 SYDVKM. CDR3 nucleotide sequence: TGTGCCAGCAGCCGGGACGAATATGGCTACACCTTC. Its translation: CASSRDEYGYTF.

V is TRBV6-2 or TRBV6-3 and J is TRBJ2-7; TRBD2 might be the D (6 bases). Trimming removed 4 bases from V and 4 bases from J, with 11 bases in between. Germline V lookup: CDR1 MNHEY, CDR2 SVGEGT. The CDR3 covers 13 residues. The CDR3 region has the DNA TGTGCCAGCAGTTTGGGGCGGGGTTACGAGCAGTACTTC. Protein sequence: CASSLGRGYEQYF.

The chain is built from TRBV30 and TRBJ2-5; no clear D gene. The V gene's germline CDR1 is GTSNPN and CDR2 SVGIG (reference sequence). Deletions cut 1 base from V and 4 bases from J, with 13 bases between. The CDR3 contains 14 residues. In nucleotides, the CDR3 is TGTGCCTGGAGTGGCTCCCTAGTAAGAGAGACCCAGTACTTC. Its protein product is CAWSGSLVRETQYF.

The CDR3 sequence: CASRGGVGQPQHF. As DNA, the CDR3 is TGTGCCAGCCGAGGGGGGGTAGGTCAGCCCCAGCATTTT. V and J are TRBV28 and TRBJ1-5; D is possibly TRBD1 (6 bases). V was trimmed by 8 bases and J by 6 bases, leaving 14 bases between them. Germline CDR1 reads MDHEN; CDR2 reads SYDVKM. This CDR3 is built from 13 residues.